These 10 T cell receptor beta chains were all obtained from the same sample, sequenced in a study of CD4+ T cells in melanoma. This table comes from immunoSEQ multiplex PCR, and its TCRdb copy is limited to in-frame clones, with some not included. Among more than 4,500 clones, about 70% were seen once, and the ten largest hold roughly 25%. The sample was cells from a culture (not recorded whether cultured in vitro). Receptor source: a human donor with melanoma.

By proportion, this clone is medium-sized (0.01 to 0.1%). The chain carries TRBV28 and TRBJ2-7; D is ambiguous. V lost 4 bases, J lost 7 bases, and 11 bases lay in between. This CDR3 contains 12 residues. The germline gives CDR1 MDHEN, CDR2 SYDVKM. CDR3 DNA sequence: TGTGCCAGCAGTTCCACTGTGAGGGAGCAGTACTTC. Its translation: CASSSTVREQYF.

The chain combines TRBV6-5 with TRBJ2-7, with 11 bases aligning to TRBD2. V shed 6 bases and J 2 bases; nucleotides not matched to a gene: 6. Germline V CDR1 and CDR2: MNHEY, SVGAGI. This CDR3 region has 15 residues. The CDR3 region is CASSPALAGAYEQYF. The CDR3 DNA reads TGTGCCAGCAGCCCGGCACTAGCGGGGGCCTACGAGCAGTACTTC.

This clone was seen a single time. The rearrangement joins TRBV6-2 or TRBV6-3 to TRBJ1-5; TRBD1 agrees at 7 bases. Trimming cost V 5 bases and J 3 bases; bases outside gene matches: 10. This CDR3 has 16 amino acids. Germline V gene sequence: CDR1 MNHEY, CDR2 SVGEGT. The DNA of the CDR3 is TGTGCCAGCAGTCTGCGGGCAGGGGGTTTCAATCAGCCCCAGCATTTT. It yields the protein CASSLRAGGFNQPQHF.

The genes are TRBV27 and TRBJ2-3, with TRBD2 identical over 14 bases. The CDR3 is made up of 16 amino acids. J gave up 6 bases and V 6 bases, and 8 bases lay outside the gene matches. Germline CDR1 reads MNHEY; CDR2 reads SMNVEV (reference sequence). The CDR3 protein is CASSRLAGGNSDTQYF. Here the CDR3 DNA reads TGTGCCAGCAGCCGACTAGCGGGGGGGAATTCGGATACGCAGTATTTT.

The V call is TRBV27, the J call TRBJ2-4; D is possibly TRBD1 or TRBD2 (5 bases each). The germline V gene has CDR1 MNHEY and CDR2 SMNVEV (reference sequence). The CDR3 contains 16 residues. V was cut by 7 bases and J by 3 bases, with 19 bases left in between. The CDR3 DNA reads TGTGCCAGCACCCTCAGGGCGACTACAGTCAAAAACATTCAGTACTTC. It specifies CASTLRATTVKNIQYF.

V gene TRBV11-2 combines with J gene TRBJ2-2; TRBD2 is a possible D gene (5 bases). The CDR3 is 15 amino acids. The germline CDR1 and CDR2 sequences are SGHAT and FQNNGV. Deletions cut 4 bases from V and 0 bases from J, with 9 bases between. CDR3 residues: CASSSYGANTGELFF. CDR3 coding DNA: TGTGCCAGCAGCTCCTACGGGGCGAACACCGGGGAGCTGTTTTTT.

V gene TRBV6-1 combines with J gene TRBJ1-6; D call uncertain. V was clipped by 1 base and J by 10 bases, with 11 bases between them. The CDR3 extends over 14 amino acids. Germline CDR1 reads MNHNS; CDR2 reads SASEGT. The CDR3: CASSEGLGISPLHF. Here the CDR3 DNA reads TGTGCCAGCAGTGAAGGCCTAGGCATCTCACCCCTCCACTTT.

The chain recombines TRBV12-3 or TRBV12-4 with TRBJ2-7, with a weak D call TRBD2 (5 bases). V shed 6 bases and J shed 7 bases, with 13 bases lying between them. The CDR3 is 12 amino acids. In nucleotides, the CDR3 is TGTGCCAGCAGCCCGGCTGAGGGAGAGCAGTACTTC. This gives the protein CASSPAEGEQYF.

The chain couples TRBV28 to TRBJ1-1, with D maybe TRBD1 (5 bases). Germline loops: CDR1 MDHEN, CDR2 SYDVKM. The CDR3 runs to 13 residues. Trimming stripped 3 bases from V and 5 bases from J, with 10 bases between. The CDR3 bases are TGTGCCAGCAGTTTGGGGGGTGATACTGAAGCTTTCTTT. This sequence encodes CASSLGGDTEAFF.

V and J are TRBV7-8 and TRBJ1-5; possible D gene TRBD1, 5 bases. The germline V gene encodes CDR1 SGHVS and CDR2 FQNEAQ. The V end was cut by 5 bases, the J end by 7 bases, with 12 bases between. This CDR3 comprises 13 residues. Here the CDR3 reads CASSVGAYQPQHF. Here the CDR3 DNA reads TGTGCCAGCAGCGTCGGGGCCTACCAGCCCCAGCATTTT.